This T cell receptor (beta chain) was observed in a study of T cells in Graves' hyperthyroidism and ophthalmopathy. J lost 4 bases, V lost 4 bases, and 13 bases had no gene match. Germline CDR1 and CDR2: SGHRS and YFSETQ. CDR3 length equals 16 residues. Stable Graves' hyperthyroidism denoted no ophthalmopathy progression over 18 months. The source material, RNA transcripts, was used to amplify TCR beta CDR3 regions. First-round RT-PCR of the TCR CDR3 relied on the HTBI primer set. TCRdb redid the calling of the multiplex PCR reads with MiXCR, one entry per CDR3 protein. The sample yields about 710,000 distinct CDR3 sequences, less than 20% seen once. Comments on this clonotype: What it binds is unknown.

Regarding the study as a whole: Also found in blood were most expanded thyroid clonotypes above 0.001.

What was sequenced was blood. The clonotype originates from a man aged 18 to 29 with Graves' hyperthyroidism. This sequence joins TRBV5-1 and TRBJ2-5; 7 nucleotides align to TRBD2. The CDR3 loop reads CASSPPRGRDGETQYF. In DNA, the CDR3 is TGCGCCAGCAGCCCCCCGCGTGGGAGGGATGGAGAGACCCAGTACTTC.